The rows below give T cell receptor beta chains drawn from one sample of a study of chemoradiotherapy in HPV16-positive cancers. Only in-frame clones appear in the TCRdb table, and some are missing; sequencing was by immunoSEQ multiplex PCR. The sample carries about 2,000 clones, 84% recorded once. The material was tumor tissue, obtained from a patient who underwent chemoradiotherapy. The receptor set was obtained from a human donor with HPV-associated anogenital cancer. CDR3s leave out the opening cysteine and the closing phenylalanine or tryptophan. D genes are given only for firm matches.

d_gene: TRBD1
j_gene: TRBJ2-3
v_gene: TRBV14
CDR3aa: ASSQGARGFSTDTQY

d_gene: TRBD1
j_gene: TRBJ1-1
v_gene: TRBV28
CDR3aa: ASSSGDRGDTEAF

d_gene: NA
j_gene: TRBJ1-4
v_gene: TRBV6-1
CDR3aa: ASSEWSGNEKLF

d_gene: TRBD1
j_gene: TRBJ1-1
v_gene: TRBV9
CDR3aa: ASSAWDSLNTEAF

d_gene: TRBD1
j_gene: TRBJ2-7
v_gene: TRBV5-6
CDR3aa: ASSFRQGEQY

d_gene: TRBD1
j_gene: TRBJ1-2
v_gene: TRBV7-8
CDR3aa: ASSLAGTGTSYT

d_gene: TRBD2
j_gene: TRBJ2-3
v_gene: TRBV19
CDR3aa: ASSIGLAGEGDTQY

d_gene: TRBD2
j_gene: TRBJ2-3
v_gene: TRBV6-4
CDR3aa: ASSDSASGGPDTQY

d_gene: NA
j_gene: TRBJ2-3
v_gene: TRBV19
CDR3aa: ASSIQGRTDTQY

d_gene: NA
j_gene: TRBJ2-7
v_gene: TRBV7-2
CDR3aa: ASSLPTYEQY

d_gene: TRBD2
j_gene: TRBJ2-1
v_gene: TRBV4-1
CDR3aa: ASTPGGNNNEQF

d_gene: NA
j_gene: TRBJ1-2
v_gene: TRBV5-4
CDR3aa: ASSGSGTPKNYGYT

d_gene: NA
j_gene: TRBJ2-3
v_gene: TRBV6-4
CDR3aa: ASSASGSTDTQY

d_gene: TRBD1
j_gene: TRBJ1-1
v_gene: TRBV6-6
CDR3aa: ASRRGGARTEAF

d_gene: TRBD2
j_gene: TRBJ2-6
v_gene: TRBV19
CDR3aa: ASSTTIGLASSSGANVLT

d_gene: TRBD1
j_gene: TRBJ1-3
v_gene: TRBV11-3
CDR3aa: ASSFDRGRGNTIY

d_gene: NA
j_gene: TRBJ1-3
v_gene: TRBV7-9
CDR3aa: ASSLGRLLSGNTIY

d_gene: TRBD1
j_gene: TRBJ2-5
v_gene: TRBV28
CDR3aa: ASSFDRDGETQY

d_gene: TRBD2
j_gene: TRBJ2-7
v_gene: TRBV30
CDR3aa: AWFIPPGSGSYEQY

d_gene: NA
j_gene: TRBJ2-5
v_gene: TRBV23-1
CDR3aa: ASSQSATQETQY

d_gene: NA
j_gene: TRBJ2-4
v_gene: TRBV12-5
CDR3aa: ASGTAPNIQY

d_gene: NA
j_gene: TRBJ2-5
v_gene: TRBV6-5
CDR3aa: ASAPDGRYQETQY

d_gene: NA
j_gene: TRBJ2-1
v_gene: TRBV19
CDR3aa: ASTRGDLSNEQF

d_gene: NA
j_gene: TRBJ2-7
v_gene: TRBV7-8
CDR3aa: ASTQNYEQY

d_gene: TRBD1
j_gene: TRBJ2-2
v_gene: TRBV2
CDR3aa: ASRATGTNTGELF

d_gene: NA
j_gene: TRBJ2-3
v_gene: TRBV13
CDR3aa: ASSLSRAQFTDTQY

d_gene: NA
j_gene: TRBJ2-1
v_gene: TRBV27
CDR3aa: ASSFIGLGTYNEQF

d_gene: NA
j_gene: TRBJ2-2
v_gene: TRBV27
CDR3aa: ASSSGMNTGELF

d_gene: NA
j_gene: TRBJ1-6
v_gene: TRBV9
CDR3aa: ASSVARENSPLH

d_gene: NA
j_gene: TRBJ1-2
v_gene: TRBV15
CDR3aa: ATSTRVSGDGYT

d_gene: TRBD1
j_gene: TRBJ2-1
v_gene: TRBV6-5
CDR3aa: ASSYSGGTGANEQF

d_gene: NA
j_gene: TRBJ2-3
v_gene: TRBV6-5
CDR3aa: ASSASGTDTQY

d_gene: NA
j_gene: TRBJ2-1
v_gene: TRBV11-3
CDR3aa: ASSSEIGASWNNEQF

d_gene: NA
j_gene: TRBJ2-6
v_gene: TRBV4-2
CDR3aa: ASSHPGQGANVLT

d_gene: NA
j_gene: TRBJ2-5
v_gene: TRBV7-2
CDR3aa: ASSLGGGAKTQY